This T cell receptor beta chain was observed in a study of control samples from healthy donors and cancer patients. The data were produced by immunoSEQ multiplex PCR, yet TCRdb's version contains in-frame clones alone and is incomplete. The data hold roughly 400,000 clones, with 90% observed a single time. Per the germline V gene, CDR1 is SGHTA and CDR2 is FQGNSA. The CDR3 sequence is 14 residues long. V was clipped by 3 bases and J by 4 bases, with 10 bases between them. Turning to this clone: Distinct nucleotide sequences in the sample also encode this CDR3.

Sequencing input: PBMCs. This clonotype was obtained from a man in his forties or fifties with head and neck cancer. The chain is built from TRBV7-2 and TRBJ1-3, with a weak D call TRBD1 (5 bases). CDR3 protein: CASSLAGSGNTIYF. The CDR3 region has the DNA TGTGCCAGCAGCTTGGCAGGGTCCGGAAACACCATATATTTT.